One sample yielded the 31 T cell receptor beta chains listed below, sequenced in a study of T cells expressing NK-cell markers. TCRdb reprocessed the 5' RACE reads and reports one entry per CDR3 protein, with no DNA. Reported are 200,000 to 300,000 distinct CDR3 sequences; the ten largest clones contain approximately 0.39%. Sequencing used blood T cells: a sorted CD56 or NKG2C T cell subset, CD4+ or CD8+ T cells, or bulk PBMC T cells (not recorded which). These receptor sequences come from a man in his late teens or twenties in good health.

This chain links TRBV12-3 or TRBV12-4 with TRBJ1-5; the TCRdb D gene call, TRBD1, has no DNA to confirm it. CDR3 length equals 13 residues. The CDR3 is CASSRGLGMAQHF.

The V and J genes are TRBV19 and TRBJ2-2; TCRdb indicates TRBD2, and absent DNA this call remains unverified. Germline CDR1 LNHDA, CDR2 SQIVND (reference sequence). The CDR3 has 16 residues. The CDR3 region is CASSIGAGGPRGELFF.

The chain has TRBV20-1 and TRBJ2-7; checking the TCRdb D call of TRBD2 is not possible without DNA. In germline, CDR1 is DFQATT, CDR2 SNEGSKA (reference sequence). The CDR3 runs 12 residues. CDR3 protein: CSARLAQYEQYF.

V usage is TRBV19 and J usage is TRBJ2-5. This CDR3 is 12 amino acids long. Germline V CDR1 and CDR2: LNHDA, SQIVND (reference sequence). The CDR3 sequence: CASSSGMETQYF.

CDR3 amino acids: CAISESSSGGELFF. This chain joins TRBV10-3 and TRBJ2-2; TCRdb reports TRBD2, a call that lacks DNA to check it against. Germline CDR1 ENHRY, CDR2 SYGVKD. The CDR3 extends over 14 amino acids.

The rearrangement links TRBV29-1 to TRBJ2-7; TCRdb reports TRBD2, a call that lacks DNA to check it against. CDR1 is SQVTM and CDR2 is ANQGSEA in the germline V gene. This CDR3 has 12 amino acids. This CDR3 reads CSAGLASYEQYF.

The J gene is TRBJ2-3, the V gene TRBV20-1; TCRdb returns TRBD1, unconfirmable since there is no DNA. The germline gives CDR1 DFQATT, CDR2 SNEGSKA (reference sequence). There are 16 residues in the CDR3. This CDR3 is CSARDPLRGDTDTQYF.

The chain carries TRBV5-1 and TRBJ2-3. In germline, CDR1 is SGHRS, CDR2 YFSETQ. The length of the CDR3 is 18 residues. The chain's CDR3 is CASSFLGSTDVGTDTQYF.

The chain combines TRBV20-1 with TRBJ2-7; TCRdb calls TRBD2, which cannot be checked without DNA. Germline loops: CDR1 DFQATT, CDR2 SNEGSKA (reference sequence). The CDR3 loop spans 14 amino acids. CDR3: CSASGGLRDYEQYF.

This chain uses TRBV18 with TRBJ2-1. The CDR3 is 16 amino acids. Per the germline V gene, CDR1 is KGHSH and CDR2 is LQKENI. This CDR3 is CASSARGSGGYNEQFF. The complete variable domain, with remaining parts taken from reference TRBV18 and TRBJ2-1, reads NAGVMQNPRHLVRRRGQEARLRCSPMKGHSHVYWYRQLPEEGLKFMVYLQKENIIDESGMPKERFSAEFPKEGPSILRIQQVVRGDSAAYFCASSARGSGGYNEQFFGPGTRLTVL.

The chain employs TRBV11-2 and TRBJ2-1; TCRdb's D gene call, TRBD1, goes unchecked for lack of DNA. The CDR3 spans 15 residues. Per the germline V gene, CDR1 is SGHAT and CDR2 is FQNNGV. The CDR3 sequence: CASSLIGGGYNEQFF.

The chain couples TRBV5-5 to TRBJ1-4. From germline, CDR1 is SGHKS and CDR2 YYEKEE (reference sequence). The CDR3 runs to 15 residues. This chain's CDR3 is CASSLEGLGGEKLFF.

This chain connects TRBV6-5 to TRBJ2-3. The CDR3 runs to 14 residues. Germline CDR1 is MNHEY and CDR2 is SVGAGI. The CDR3: CASTREKLVDTQYF.

This chain uses TRBV2 with TRBJ2-6; the D call from TCRdb, TRBD2, cannot be confirmed without DNA. Germline V gene data show CDR1 as SNHLY and CDR2 as FYNNEI. The CDR3 covers 17 residues. The CDR3 sequence: CASSEGLAGSGANVLTF.

CDR3 sequence: CSARGDRNTEAFF. This chain uses TRBV20-1 with TRBJ1-1; lacking DNA, the TRBD1 call made by TCRdb goes unchecked. The CDR3 is 13 residues long. Germline V lookup: CDR1 DFQATT, CDR2 SNEGSKA (reference sequence).

The V call is TRBV5-1, the J call TRBJ1-1; with no DNA, the TCRdb D assignment of TRBD1 cannot be verified. Germline values: CDR1 SGHRS, CDR2 YFSETQ. The CDR3 extends over 17 amino acids. CDR3 residues: CASSLGAGSPVSTEAFF.

CDR3 in amino acids: CAWSITGTGSYEQYF. The rearrangement joins TRBV30 to TRBJ2-7; TCRdb indicates TRBD1, and absent DNA this call remains unverified. CDR3 length: 15 amino acids. The V gene's germline CDR1 is GTSNPN and CDR2 SVGIG (reference sequence).

The chain uses TRBV6-6 and TRBJ1-5. The germline CDR1 and CDR2 sequences are MNHNY and SVGAGI (reference sequence). The CDR3 is 12 amino acids. The CDR3 sequence: CASSPVNQPQHF.

The chain carries TRBV5-1 and TRBJ2-1. The CDR3 contains 14 residues. CDR1 SGHRS and CDR2 YFSETQ come from the germline V gene. CDR3 region: CASSLMAYADEQFF. Variable domain in full (rest from reference TRBV5-1 and TRBJ2-1): KAGVTQTPRYLIKTRGQQVTLSCSPISGHRSVSWYQQTPGQGLQFLFEYFSETQRNKGNFPGRFSGRQFSNSRSEMNVSTLELGDSALYLCASSLMAYADEQFFGPGTRLTVL.

This sequence joins TRBV6-5 and TRBJ2-1; TCRdb's D call, TRBD2, is unchecked because there is no DNA. The CDR3 extends over 11 amino acids. Germline lookup yields CDR1 MNHEY and CDR2 SVGAGI. The chain's CDR3 is CASSSPSVQFF.

The chain couples TRBV12-3 or TRBV12-4 to TRBJ2-6. The length of the CDR3 is 15 residues. CDR3 loop: CASSPLSPGANVLTF.

The J gene is TRBJ1-5, the V gene TRBV20-1. The germline CDR1 and CDR2 sequences are DFQATT and SNEGSKA (reference sequence). There are 12 residues in the CDR3. The CDR3 protein is CSAREASQPQHF.

The chain couples TRBV18 to TRBJ2-1; there is no DNA to check the TCRdb D call of TRBD1. The CDR3 is 14 amino acids. Germline CDR1 is KGHSH and CDR2 is LQKENI. CDR3 protein: CASSRGAFGNEQFF. The full variable domain, with the rest looked up from reference TRBV18 and TRBJ2-1, is NAGVMQNPRHLVRRRGQEARLRCSPMKGHSHVYWYRQLPEEGLKFMVYLQKENIIDESGMPKERFSAEFPKEGPSILRIQQVVRGDSAAYFCASSRGAFGNEQFFGPGTRLTVL.

The V gene is TRBV9, the J gene TRBJ2-1; TCRdb's D call, TRBD1, is unchecked because there is no DNA. The CDR3 covers 15 residues. In germline, CDR1 is SGDLS, CDR2 YYNGEE. The CDR3 loop reads CASSALGSSYNEQFF.

V gene TRBV11-2 combines with J gene TRBJ1-1; the D gene TCRdb calls, TRBD1, cannot be checked with no DNA. Germline CDR1 SGHAT, CDR2 FQNNGV. This CDR3 is built from 14 residues. Here the CDR3 reads CASSSVRTGLEAFF.

The V and J genes are TRBV4-3 and TRBJ2-2; the D call of TRBD2 rests on TCRdb alone, since no DNA is present to check it. The V gene's germline CDR1 is LGHNA and CDR2 YSLEER. This CDR3 region has 19 residues. CDR3: CASSPRTSGLIGDTGELFF.

The chain recombines TRBV18 with TRBJ2-5; TCRdb names TRBD1, which stays unverified in the absence of DNA. Germline V CDR1 and CDR2: KGHSH, LQKENI. CDR3 size: 13 residues. CDR3 region: CASSPDRQSPQYF.

The gene calls are TRBV6-1 and TRBJ2-3; the D call of TRBD1 rests on TCRdb alone, since no DNA is present to check it. The germline V gene has CDR1 MNHNS and CDR2 SASEGT. There are 14 residues in the CDR3. This CDR3 reads CASSWTGSTDTQYF.

The chain joins TRBV12-3 or TRBV12-4 to TRBJ2-5. The CDR3 spans 15 residues. The CDR3 region is CASSLSGPPVETQYF.

The chain employs TRBV5-1 and TRBJ2-5; TCRdb indicates TRBD1, and absent DNA this call remains unverified. This CDR3 has 14 residues. In germline, CDR1 is SGHRS, CDR2 YFSETQ. The CDR3 loop reads CASRLGQGKETQYF.

The J gene is TRBJ2-1, the V gene TRBV5-6; TCRdb returns TRBD2, unconfirmable since there is no DNA. Looked up from germline, CDR1 is SGHDT and CDR2 is YYEEEE. This CDR3 comprises 16 residues. The CDR3 sequence: CASSLDAGGTGNEQFF.